The 27 T cell receptor beta chains reported below all come from one sample, sequenced in a study of OX40 agonist ivuxolimab in advanced cancers. Receptors were amplified or captured by the immunoSEQ multiplex PCR assay. Imported from immuneACCESS, the table was reduced by TCRdb to in-frame sequences with V and J called. These copies leave out some clones; in studies compared against another copy, an unresolved V gene accounts for under half, and the cause of the remainder is not known. The sample table lists around 84,000 clones, just over 90% of them with a count of one. Around 0.44% of the sample lies in the top ten. Sequences were derived from CD4+ or CD8+ T cells sorted from blood, sampled in a trial of the OX40 agonist ivuxolimab. The receptors here all came from an adult with an advanced solid tumor such as melanoma, head and neck, liver or kidney cancer.

The V and J genes are TRBV4-1 and TRBJ2-6; 7 nucleotides match TRBD2. Germline values: CDR1 MGHRA, CDR2 YSYEKL. This CDR3 has 17 residues. V trimming: 3 bases; J trimming: 2 bases; junction bases outside the gene matches: 7. The CDR3 sequence is CASSHLGRDPGANVLTF. In DNA form, the CDR3 reads TGCGCCAGCAGCCACCTTGGGAGGGACCCTGGGGCCAACGTCCTGACTTTC.

This chain links TRBV19 with TRBJ2-7; 11 bases match TRBD2. This CDR3 has 16 amino acids. Germline V gene lookup returns CDR1 LNHDA and CDR2 SQIVND (reference sequence). With 5 bases clipped from V and 7 bases from J, the junction kept 13 bases outside the gene matches. CDR3 DNA sequence: TGTGCCAGTAGTGCGTTACTAGCGGGAGCGGTTGGGGAGCAGTACTTC. This translates into CASSALLAGAVGEQYF.

This clone was counted once. This rearrangement joins TRBV10-1 to TRBJ1-2; unclear D gene. The CDR3 has 13 residues. Germline V gives CDR1 WNHNN, CDR2 SYGVQD (reference sequence). V was trimmed by 1 base and J by 3 bases, leaving 6 bases between them. The CDR3 region is CASSEWWYYGYTF. In nucleotides, the CDR3 is TGCGCCAGCAGTGAGTGGTGGTACTATGGCTACACCTTC.

This clone has more than one count but fewer than ten. The rearrangement joins TRBV5-1 to TRBJ2-1; tentative D call: TRBD2 (6 bases). Germline V gene sequence: CDR1 SGHRS, CDR2 YFSETQ. V shed 1 base and J shed 4 bases, with 12 bases lying between them. The CDR3 extends over 15 amino acids. CDR3 loop: CASSLTGDPYNEQFF. The DNA of the CDR3 is TGCGCCAGCAGCTTGACGGGGGACCCTTACAATGAGCAGTTCTTC. The whole variable domain, remainder taken from reference TRBV5-1 and TRBJ2-1, is KAGVTQTPRYLIKTRGQQVTLSCSPISGHRSVSWYQQTPGQGLQFLFEYFSETQRNKGNFPGRFSGRQFSNSRSEMNVSTLELGDSALYLCASSLTGDPYNEQFFGPGTRLTVL.

The chain recombines TRBV11-3 with TRBJ1-2; D is undetermined. Germline assignment: CDR1 SGHNT and CDR2 YENEEA. The CDR3 consists of 13 residues. V lost 5 bases to trimming and J lost 3 bases, with 10 bases between them. This chain's CDR3 is CASSQDGYYGYTF. The CDR3, as DNA: TGTGCCAGCAGCCAAGACGGTTACTATGGCTACACCTTC. The variable domain in full, completed from reference TRBV11-3 and TRBJ1-2, reads EAGVVQSPRYKIIEKKQPVAFWCNPISGHNTLYWYLQNLGQGPELLIRYENEEAVDDSQLPKDRFSAERLKGVDSTLKIQPAELGDSAVYLCASSQDGYYGYTFGSGTRLTVV.

This chain links TRBV5-1 with TRBJ2-5, with D hard to call. The ends were cut back, 4 bases at V and 3 bases at J, with 19 bases in the middle. CDR3 size: 16 residues. CDR1 and CDR2 from the germline V gene are SGHRS and YFSETQ. In DNA, the CDR3 is TGCGCCAGCAGCCCAGGAAGTCGGAGTGGGGAAGAGACCCAGTACTTC. It encodes CASSPGSRSGEETQYF.

The count of this clone is one. The genes are TRBV7-6 and TRBJ2-2; no firm D call. Germline CDR1 is SGHVS and CDR2 is FNYEAQ. Trimming pared 5 bases from V and 2 bases from J, leaving 9 bases between. The length of the CDR3 is 14 residues. This chain's CDR3 is CASSKDPNTGELFF. Written as DNA, the CDR3 is TGTGCCAGCAGCAAGGACCCTAACACCGGGGAGCTGTTTTTT.

V usage is TRBV19 and J usage is TRBJ2-4; D is ambiguous. The CDR3 loop spans 14 amino acids. V was pared by 5 bases and J by 6 bases, with 14 bases between. CDR1 LNHDA and CDR2 SQIVND come from the germline V gene (reference sequence). CDR3: CASSPQSASNIQYF. The DNA for the CDR3 is TGTGCCAGTAGTCCCCAAAGCGCGTCAAACATTCAGTACTTC.

The genes are TRBV19 and TRBJ2-7; 10 nucleotides line up with TRBD2. The CDR3 runs 16 residues. Trimming cost V 1 base and J 4 bases; bases outside gene matches: 7. Germline CDR1 and CDR2: LNHDA and SQIVND (reference sequence). CDR3 residues: CASSIAPSGRGYEQYF. The CDR3 DNA reads as TGTGCCAGTAGTATAGCGCCTAGCGGGAGAGGGTACGAGCAGTACTTC. The full variable domain, with the rest looked up from reference TRBV19 and TRBJ2-7, is DGGITQSPKYLFRKEGQNVTLSCEQNLNHDAMYWYRQDPGQGLRLIYYSQIVNDFQKGDIAEGYSVSREKKESFPLTVTSAQKNPTAFYLCASSIAPSGRGYEQYFGPGTRLTVT.

The chain combines TRBV4-2 with TRBJ2-1; D not certain. The V gene lost 1 base and the J gene lost 8 bases, with 18 bases spanning the gap. From germline, CDR1 is LGHNA and CDR2 YNFKEQ. CDR3 size: 16 residues. The CDR3 bases are TGTGCCAGCAGCCAAGCCATAGGTCCATTGTCACATGAGCAGTTCTTC. Residues: CASSQAIGPLSHEQFF.

The chain uses TRBV7-2 and TRBJ2-2; D remains unclear. From germline, CDR1 is SGHTA and CDR2 FQGNSA. The V and J ends lost 6 bases and 4 bases respectively, with 9 bases between them. The CDR3 sequence is 13 residues long. CDR3 in amino acids: CASSPPGTGELFF. In DNA, the CDR3 is TGTGCCAGCAGTCCCCCAGGCACCGGGGAGCTGTTTTTT.

The genes are TRBV27 and TRBJ2-3, with no clear D. Germline-derived CDR1 and CDR2 are MNHEY and SMNVEV (reference sequence). V was shortened by 3 bases and J by 5 bases, with 12 bases between the two germline ends. The CDR3 has 14 amino acids. The CDR3 DNA is TGTGCCAGCAGTTTTCCGGGTTTCGTAGATACGCAGTATTTT. Its translation: CASSFPGFVDTQYF.

The rearrangement links TRBV7-3 to TRBJ2-1; 9 positions match TRBD2. Germline CDR1 and CDR2: SGHTA and FQGTGA. The CDR3 sequence is 15 residues long. V lost 5 bases to trimming and J lost 3 bases; unmatched junction nucleotides: 5. The CDR3 nucleotides read TGTGCCAGCAGCGCCAGACTAGCGGACTACAATGAGCAGTTCTTC. Translating it yields CASSARLADYNEQFF.

The rearrangement uses TRBV10-3 and TRBJ1-1, with 9 bases lining up with TRBD1. The CDR3 covers 14 residues. The junction had 2 bases not matched to a gene; V was cut back by 6 bases and J by 0 bases. The germline gives CDR1 ENHRY, CDR2 SYGVKD. The CDR3 loop is CAISRQGVNTEAFF. CDR3 nucleotide sequence: TGTGCCATCAGCCGACAGGGGGTGAACACTGAAGCTTTCTTT.

V and J are TRBV7-2 and TRBJ1-1; TRBD1 matches at 7 bases. Germline V lookup: CDR1 SGHTA, CDR2 FQGNSA. This CDR3 has 14 amino acids. The ends lost 1 base at V and 8 bases at J; junction bases unmatched: 7. The CDR3 DNA is TGTGCCAGCAGCTTAGATATGACAGGGCGGGAAGCTTTCTTT. This translates into CASSLDMTGREAFF.

The chain uses TRBV4-1 and TRBJ2-1; TRBD1 matches at 8 bases. CDR3 size: 16 residues. Germline lookup yields CDR1 MGHRA and CDR2 YSYEKL. V was pared by 0 bases and J by 9 bases, with 10 bases of the junction left unmatched. The CDR3 DNA sequence: TGCGCCAGCAGCCAAGATCCGGGACAGGTAGGTGGTGAGCAGTTCTTC. It encodes CASSQDPGQVGGEQFF.

The V call is TRBV5-1, the J call TRBJ2-5, with 9 bases identical to TRBD2. Unmatched junction bases numbered 1, after V lost 5 bases and J lost 2 bases. The CDR3 spans 13 residues. In germline, CDR1 is SGHRS, CDR2 YFSETQ. The CDR3 protein is CASRRGGQETQYF. As DNA, the CDR3 is TGCGCCAGCAGGCGGGGGGGTCAAGAGACCCAGTACTTC.

The chain couples TRBV28 to TRBJ2-2; TRBD1 matches 9 bases. The germline V gene encodes CDR1 MDHEN and CDR2 SYDVKM. This CDR3 has 18 amino acids. The V gene end was trimmed by 1 base and the J gene end by 3 bases; junction bases not matched to a gene: 9. The CDR3 region is CASSLYAGGQGDTGELFF. CDR3 sequence (DNA): TGTGCCAGCAGTTTATACGCTGGGGGACAGGGAGACACCGGGGAGCTGTTTTTT.

The chain couples TRBV4-3 to TRBJ1-6; TRBD1 aligns across 9 bases. With V trimmed by 0 bases and J by 11 bases, 8 bases remained unmatched. CDR1 and CDR2 from the germline V gene are LGHNA and YSLEER. This CDR3 has 16 residues. CDR3 DNA: TGCGCCAGCAGCCAAGATTATCAGGGACAGGGAACACCCCTCCACTTT. The encoded protein is CASSQDYQGQGTPLHF.

The J gene is TRBJ1-5, the V gene TRBV2; D remains unclear. The CDR3 length is 15 residues. Between the trimmed V and J ends, which lost 0 bases and 0 bases, there was a span of 6 bases. Germline CDR1 and CDR2: SNHLY and FYNNEI. This CDR3 reads CASSEARSSNQPQHF. The CDR3 nucleotides are TGTGCCAGCAGTGAAGCCAGGAGTAGCAATCAGCCCCAGCATTTT. Variable domain in full (rest from reference TRBV2 and TRBJ1-5): EPEVTQTPSHQVTQMGQEVILRCVPISNHLYFYWYRQILGQKVEFLVSFYNNEISEKSEIFDDQFSVERPDGSNFTLKIRSTKLEDSAMYFCASSEARSSNQPQHFGDGTRLSIL.

A note on this clone: A read error may produce the germline difference seen at one junction end. V usage is TRBV7-9 and J usage is TRBJ2-2; 8 bases map to TRBD2. CDR3 size: 15 residues. CDR1 and CDR2 from the germline V gene are SEHNR and FQNEAQ (reference sequence). Written as DNA, the CDR3 is TGTGCCAGCAGTTTAGCGGGACCGAACACCGGGGAGCTGTTTTTT. Its translation is CASSLAGPNTGELFF.

V is TRBV5-1 and J is TRBJ2-2, with 11 bases that match TRBD2. With V trimmed by 8 bases and J by 0 bases, 6 bases remained unmatched. This CDR3 is 16 amino acids long. The germline CDR1 and CDR2 sequences are SGHRS and YFSETQ. The CDR3 region is CASQGTSGANTGELFF. CDR3 bases: TGCGCCAGTCAGGGGACTAGCGGCGCGAACACCGGGGAGCTGTTTTTT.

The rearrangement joins TRBV7-6 to TRBJ2-2; 8 nucleotides line up with TRBD2. After removal of 5 bases from V and 0 bases from J, the junction contained 5 bases not matched to a gene. Germline loops: CDR1 SGHVS, CDR2 FNYEAQ. This CDR3 has 16 residues. The CDR3 DNA sequence: TGTGCCAGCAGCCGTAGCGGGGACGCGAACACCGGGGAGCTGTTTTTT. This sequence encodes CASSRSGDANTGELFF.

The genes are TRBV18 and TRBJ2-7; tentatively, D is TRBD2 (6 bases). There are 15 residues in the CDR3. The germline V and J ends were trimmed by 2 bases and 7 bases, with 18 bases remaining between them. Germline CDR1 KGHSH, CDR2 LQKENI. The CDR3 here is CASSPRGEGGSEQYF. CDR3 in DNA: TGTGCCAGCTCACCAAGAGGGGAAGGAGGGTCGGAGCAGTACTTC.

J is TRBJ2-7 and V is TRBV5-1, with 8 bases identical to TRBD2. Germline trimming cut 1 base from V and 4 bases from J; bases unmatched to any gene: 7. Per germline, CDR1 SGHRS and CDR2 YFSETQ. CDR3 size: 15 residues. As DNA, the CDR3 is TGCGCCAGCAGCTTGTTGGCTAGCGGGCCGTACGAGCAGTACTTC. It encodes CASSLLASGPYEQYF.

This clone was found a few times. The chain uses TRBV9 and TRBJ1-6; TRBD1 agrees at 7 bases. In germline, CDR1 is SGDLS, CDR2 YYNGEE. V dropped 3 bases and J dropped 9; count of bases not matched to a gene: 9. The CDR3 extends over 15 amino acids. CDR3 protein: CASSAGDSLSSPLHF. CDR3 DNA sequence: TGTGCCAGCAGCGCGGGGGACAGTCTAAGTTCACCCCTCCACTTT. Looking up the rest from reference TRBV9 and TRBJ1-6 gives the full variable domain: DSGVTQTPKHLITATGQRVTLRCSPRSGDLSVYWYQQSLDQGLQFLIQYYNGEERAKGNILERFSAQQFPDLHSELNLSSLELGDSALYFCASSAGDSLSSPLHFGNGTRLTVT.

This chain connects TRBV19 to TRBJ1-5; D uncertain. Germline assignment: CDR1 LNHDA and CDR2 SQIVND (reference sequence). There are 15 residues in the CDR3. V shed 4 bases and J shed 7 bases, with 17 bases lying between them. CDR3 protein: CASSTDQTLGQPQHF. The CDR3 DNA reads TGTGCCAGTAGTACTGACCAGACCCTGGGGCAGCCCCAGCATTTT.